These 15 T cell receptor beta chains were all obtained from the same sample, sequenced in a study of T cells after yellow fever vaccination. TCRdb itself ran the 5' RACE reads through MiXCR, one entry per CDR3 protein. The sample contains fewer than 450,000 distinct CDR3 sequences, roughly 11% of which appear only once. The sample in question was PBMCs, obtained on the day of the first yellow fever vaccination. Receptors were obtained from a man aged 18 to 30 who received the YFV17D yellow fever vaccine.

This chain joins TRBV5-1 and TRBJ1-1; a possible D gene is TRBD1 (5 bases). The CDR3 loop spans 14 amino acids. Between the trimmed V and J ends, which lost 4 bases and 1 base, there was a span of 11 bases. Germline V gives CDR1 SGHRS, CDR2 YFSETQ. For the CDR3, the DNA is TGCGCCAGCAGCGAGGACGGACAGAACACTGAAGCTTTCTTT. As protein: CASSEDGQNTEAFF.

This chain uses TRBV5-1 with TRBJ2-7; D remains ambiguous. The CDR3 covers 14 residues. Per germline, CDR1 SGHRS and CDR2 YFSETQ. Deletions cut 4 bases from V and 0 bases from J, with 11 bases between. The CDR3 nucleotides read TGCGCCAGCAGCCCGTCAAGGTCCTCCTACGAGCAGTACTTC. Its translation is CASSPSRSSYEQYF.

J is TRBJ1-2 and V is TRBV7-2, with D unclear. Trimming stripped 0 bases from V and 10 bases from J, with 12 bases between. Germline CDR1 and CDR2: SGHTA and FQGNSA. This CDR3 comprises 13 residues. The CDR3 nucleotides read TGTGCCAGCAGCTTAGCGCTTGGTGGGGACTACACCTTC. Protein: CASSLALGGDYTF.

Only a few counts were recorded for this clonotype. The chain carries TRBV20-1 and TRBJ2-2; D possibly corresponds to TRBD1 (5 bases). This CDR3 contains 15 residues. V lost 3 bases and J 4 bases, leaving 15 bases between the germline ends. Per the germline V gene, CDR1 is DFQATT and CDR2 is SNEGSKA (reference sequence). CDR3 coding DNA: TGCAGTGCTAGCTCACCAGGTGACAGCACCGGGGAGCTGTTTTTT. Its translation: CSASSPGDSTGELFF.

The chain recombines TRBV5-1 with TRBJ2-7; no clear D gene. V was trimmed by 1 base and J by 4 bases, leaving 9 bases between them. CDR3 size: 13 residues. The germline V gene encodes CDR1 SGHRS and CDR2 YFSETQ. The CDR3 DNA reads TGCGCCAGCAGCTTGCAGCCACATTACGAGCAGTACTTC. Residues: CASSLQPHYEQYF.

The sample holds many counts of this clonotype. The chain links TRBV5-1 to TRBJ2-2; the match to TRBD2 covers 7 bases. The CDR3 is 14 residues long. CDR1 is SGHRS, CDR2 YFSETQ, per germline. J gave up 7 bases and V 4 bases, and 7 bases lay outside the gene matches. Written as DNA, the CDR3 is TGCGCCAGCAGCCCCAGCGGGGCGGGCGGGGAGCTGTTTTTT. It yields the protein CASSPSGAGGELFF. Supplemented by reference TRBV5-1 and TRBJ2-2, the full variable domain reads KAGVTQTPRYLIKTRGQQVTLSCSPISGHRSVSWYQQTPGQGLQFLFEYFSETQRNKGNFPGRFSGRQFSNSRSEMNVSTLELGDSALYLCASSPSGAGGELFFGEGSRLTVL.

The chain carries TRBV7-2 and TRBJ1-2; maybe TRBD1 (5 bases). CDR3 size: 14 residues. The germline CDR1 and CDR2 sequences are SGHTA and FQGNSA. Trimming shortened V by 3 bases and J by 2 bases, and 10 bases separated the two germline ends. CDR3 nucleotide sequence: TGTGCCAGCAGCTTGTCAGGGATAAACTATGGCTACACCTTC. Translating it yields CASSLSGINYGYTF.

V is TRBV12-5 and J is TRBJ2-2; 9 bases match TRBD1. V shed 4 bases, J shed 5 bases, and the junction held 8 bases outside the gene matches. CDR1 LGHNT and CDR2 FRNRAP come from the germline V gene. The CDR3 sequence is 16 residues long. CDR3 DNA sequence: TGTGCTAGTGGTTCGGCTGGGACAGGGTTAACCGGGGAGCTGTTTTTT. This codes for CASGSAGTGLTGELFF.

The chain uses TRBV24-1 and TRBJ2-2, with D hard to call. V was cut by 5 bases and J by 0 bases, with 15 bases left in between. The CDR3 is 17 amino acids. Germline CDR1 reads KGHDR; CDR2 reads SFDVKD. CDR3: CATSARDVVANTGELFF. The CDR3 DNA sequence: TGTGCCACCAGTGCTAGAGATGTAGTCGCGAACACCGGGGAGCTGTTTTTT.

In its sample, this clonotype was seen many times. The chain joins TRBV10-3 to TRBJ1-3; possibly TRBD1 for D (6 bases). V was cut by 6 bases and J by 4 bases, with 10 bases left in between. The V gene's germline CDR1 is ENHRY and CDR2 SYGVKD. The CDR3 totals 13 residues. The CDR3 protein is CAIRRTDGNTIYF. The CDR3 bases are TGTGCCATCAGACGGACAGACGGAAACACCATATATTTT.

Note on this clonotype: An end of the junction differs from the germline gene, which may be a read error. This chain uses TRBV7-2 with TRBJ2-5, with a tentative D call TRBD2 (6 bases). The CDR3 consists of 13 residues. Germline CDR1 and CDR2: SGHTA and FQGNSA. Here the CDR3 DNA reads TGTGCCAGCAGCCGGGCTAGGGAGGAGACCCCGTACTTC. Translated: CASSRAREETPYF. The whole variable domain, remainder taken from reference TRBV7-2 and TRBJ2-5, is GAGVSQSPSNKVTEKGKDVELRCDPISGHTALYWYRQSLGQGLEFLIYFQGNSAPDKSGLPSDRFSAERTGGSVSTLTIQRTQQEDSAVYLCASSRAREETPYFGPGTRLLVL.

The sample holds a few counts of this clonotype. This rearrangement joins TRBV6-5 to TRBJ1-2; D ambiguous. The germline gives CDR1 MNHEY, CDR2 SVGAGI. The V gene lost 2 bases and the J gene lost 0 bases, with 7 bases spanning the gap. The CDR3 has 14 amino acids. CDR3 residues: CASSYPDANYGYTF. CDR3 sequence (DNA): TGTGCCAGCAGTTACCCGGACGCTAACTATGGCTACACCTTC.

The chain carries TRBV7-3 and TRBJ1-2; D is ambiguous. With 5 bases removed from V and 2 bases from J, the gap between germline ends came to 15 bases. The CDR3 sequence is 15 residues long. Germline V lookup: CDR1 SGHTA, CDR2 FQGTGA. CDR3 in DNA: TGTGCCAGCAGCCCGGAGGCGATGAGCAACTATGGCTACACCTTC. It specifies CASSPEAMSNYGYTF. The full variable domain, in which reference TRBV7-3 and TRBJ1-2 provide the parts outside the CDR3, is GAGVSQTPSNKVTEKGKYVELRCDPISGHTALYWYRQSLGQGPEFLIYFQGTGAADDSGLPNDRFFAVRPEGSVSTLKIQRTERGDSAVYLCASSPEAMSNYGYTFGSGTRLTVV.

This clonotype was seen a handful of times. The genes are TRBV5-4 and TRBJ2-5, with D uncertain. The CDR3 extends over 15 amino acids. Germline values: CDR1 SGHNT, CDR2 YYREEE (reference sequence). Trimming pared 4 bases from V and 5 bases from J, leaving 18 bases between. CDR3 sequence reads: CASSKAARQKETQYF. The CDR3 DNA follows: TGTGCCAGCAGCAAGGCGGCCCGGCAGAAGGAGACCCAGTACTTC.

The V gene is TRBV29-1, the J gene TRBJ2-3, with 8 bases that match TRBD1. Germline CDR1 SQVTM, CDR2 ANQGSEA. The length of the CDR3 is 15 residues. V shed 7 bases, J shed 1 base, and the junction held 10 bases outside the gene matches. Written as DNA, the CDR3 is TGCAGCGACACACCTCCGACAGGGGGCACAGATACGCAGTATTTT. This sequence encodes CSDTPPTGGTDTQYF.